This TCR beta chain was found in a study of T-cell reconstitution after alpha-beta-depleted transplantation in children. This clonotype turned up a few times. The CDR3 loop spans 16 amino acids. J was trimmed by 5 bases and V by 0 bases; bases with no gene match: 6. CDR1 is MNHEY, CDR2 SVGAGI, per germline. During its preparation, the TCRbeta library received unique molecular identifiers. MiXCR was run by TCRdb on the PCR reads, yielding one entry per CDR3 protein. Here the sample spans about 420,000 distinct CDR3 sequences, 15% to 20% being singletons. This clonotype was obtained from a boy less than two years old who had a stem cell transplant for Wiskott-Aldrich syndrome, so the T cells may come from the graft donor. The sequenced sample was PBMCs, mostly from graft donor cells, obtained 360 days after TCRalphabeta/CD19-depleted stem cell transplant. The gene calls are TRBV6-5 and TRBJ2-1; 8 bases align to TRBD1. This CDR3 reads CASSYSRQGRDNEQFF. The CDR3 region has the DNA TGTGCCAGCAGTTACTCCCGACAGGGGCGGGACAATGAGCAGTTCTTC.